The TCR beta chain under discussion was sequenced for a study of healthy donors' naive CD4 and CD8 T cells. Trimming cost V 1 base and J 3 bases, with 8 bases left between them. The CDR3 is made up of 14 amino acids. CDR1 and CDR2 from the germline V gene are MNHEY and SMNVEV (reference sequence). Each TCR library used around 500 ng of total RNA and a linear amplification protocol. One entry per CDR3 protein results from TCRdb running MiXCR on the reads. Of 200,000 or so distinct CDR3 sequences in the sample, 65% to 75% were seen once. The sequencing input was naive CD4+ and CD8+ T cells sorted from blood, pooled from several donors. This rearrangement joins TRBV27 to TRBJ2-3; D possibly corresponds to TRBD2 (6 bases). The source is a pool of human donors in good health; the sample pools cells from several healthy donors. For the CDR3, the DNA is TGTGCCAGCAGTTTATTTGGGGGGACAGATACGCAGTATTTT. Residues: CASSLFGGTDTQYF.